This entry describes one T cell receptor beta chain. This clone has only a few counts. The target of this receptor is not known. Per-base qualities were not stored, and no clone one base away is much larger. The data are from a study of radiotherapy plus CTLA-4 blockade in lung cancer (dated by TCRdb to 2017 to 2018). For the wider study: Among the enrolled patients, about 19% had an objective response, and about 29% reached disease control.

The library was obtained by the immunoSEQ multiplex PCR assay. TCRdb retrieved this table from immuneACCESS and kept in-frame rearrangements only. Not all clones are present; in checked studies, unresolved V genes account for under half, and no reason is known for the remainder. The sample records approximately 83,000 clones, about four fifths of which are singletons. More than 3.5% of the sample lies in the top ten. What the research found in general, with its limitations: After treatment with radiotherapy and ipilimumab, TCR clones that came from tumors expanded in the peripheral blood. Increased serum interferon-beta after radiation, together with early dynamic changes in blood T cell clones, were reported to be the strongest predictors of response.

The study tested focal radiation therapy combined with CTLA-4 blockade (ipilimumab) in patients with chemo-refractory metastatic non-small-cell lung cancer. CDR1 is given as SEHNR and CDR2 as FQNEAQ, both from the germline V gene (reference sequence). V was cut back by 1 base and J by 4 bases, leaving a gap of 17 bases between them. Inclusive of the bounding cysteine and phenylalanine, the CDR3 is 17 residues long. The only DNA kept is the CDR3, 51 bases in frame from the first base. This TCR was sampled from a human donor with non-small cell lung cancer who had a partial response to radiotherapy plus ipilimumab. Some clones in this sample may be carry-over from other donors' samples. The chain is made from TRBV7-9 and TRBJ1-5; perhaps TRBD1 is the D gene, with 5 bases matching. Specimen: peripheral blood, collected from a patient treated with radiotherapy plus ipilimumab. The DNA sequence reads TGTGCCAGCAGCTTAGGGACAAGTGTGGGTAATAATCAGCCCCAGCATTTT. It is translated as CASSLGTSVGNNQPQHF.